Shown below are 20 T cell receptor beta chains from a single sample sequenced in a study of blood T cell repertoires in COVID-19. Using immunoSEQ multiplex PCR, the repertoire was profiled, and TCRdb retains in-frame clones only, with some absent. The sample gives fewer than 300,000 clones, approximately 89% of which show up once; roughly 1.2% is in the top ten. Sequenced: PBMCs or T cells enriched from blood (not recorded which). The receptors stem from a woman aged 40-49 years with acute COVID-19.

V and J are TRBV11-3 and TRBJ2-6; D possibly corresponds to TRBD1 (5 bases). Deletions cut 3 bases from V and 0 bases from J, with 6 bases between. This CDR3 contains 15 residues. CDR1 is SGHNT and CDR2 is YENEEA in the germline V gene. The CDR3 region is CASSFDSSGANVLTF. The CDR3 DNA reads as TGTGCCAGCAGCTTCGACAGCTCTGGGGCCAACGTCCTGACTTTC.

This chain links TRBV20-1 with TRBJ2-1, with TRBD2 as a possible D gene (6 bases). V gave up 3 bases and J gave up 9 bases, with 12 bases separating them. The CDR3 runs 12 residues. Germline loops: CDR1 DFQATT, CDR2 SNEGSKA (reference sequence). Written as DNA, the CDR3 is TGCAGTGCTAGTAGCGGAATACCTGAGCAGTTCTTC. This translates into CSASSGIPEQFF.

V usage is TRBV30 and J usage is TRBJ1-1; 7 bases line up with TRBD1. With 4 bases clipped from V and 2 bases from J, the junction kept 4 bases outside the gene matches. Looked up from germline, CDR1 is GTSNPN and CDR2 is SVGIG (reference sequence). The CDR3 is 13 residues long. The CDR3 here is CAWTRGGNTEAFF. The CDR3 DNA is TGTGCCTGGACTAGAGGGGGCAACACTGAAGCTTTCTTT.

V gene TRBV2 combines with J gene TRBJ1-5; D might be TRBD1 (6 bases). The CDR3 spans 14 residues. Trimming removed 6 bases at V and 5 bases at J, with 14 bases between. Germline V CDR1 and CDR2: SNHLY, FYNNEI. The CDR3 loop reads CASSRNRADQPQHF. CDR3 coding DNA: TGTGCCAGCAGCCGGAACAGGGCGGATCAGCCCCAGCATTTT.

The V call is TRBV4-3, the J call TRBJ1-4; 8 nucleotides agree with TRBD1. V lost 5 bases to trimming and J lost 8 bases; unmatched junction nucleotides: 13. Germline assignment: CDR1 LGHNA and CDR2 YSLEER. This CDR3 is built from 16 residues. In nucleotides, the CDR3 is TGCGCCAGCAGCTTCCGGATCCAGGGGGCGCGCGAAAAACTGTTTTTT. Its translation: CASSFRIQGAREKLFF.

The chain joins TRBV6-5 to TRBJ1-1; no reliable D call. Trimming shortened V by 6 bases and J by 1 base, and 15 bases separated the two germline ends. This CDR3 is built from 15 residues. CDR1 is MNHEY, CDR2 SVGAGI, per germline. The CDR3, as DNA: TGTGCCAGCAGATCTAATCCAGGAACGAACACTGAAGCTTTCTTT. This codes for CASRSNPGTNTEAFF.

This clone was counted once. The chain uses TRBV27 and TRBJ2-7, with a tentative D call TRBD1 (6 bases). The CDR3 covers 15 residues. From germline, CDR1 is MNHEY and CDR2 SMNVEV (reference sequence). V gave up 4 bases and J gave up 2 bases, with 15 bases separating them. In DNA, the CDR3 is TGTGCCAGCAGTTCTCCGGGTGACAGGACCTACGAGCAGTACTTC. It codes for CASSSPGDRTYEQYF.

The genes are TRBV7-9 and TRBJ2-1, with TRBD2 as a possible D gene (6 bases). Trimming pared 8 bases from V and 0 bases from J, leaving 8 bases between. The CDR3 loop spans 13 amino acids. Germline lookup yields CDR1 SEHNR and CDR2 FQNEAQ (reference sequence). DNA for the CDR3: TGTGCCAGCGACGGGAGCTCCTACAATGAGCAGTTCTTC. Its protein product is CASDGSSYNEQFF. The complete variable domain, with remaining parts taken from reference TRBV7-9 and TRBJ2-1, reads DTGVSQNPRHKITKRGQNVTFRCDPISEHNRLYWYRQTLGQGPEFLTYFQNEAQLEKSRLLSDRFSAERPKGSFSTLEIQRTEQGDSAMYLCASDGSSYNEQFFGPGTRLTVL.

The CDR3 bases are TGTGCCAGTACTAGCGGGAGCACAGATACGCAGTATTTT. Its protein is CASTSGSTDTQYF. This chain links TRBV19 with TRBJ2-3; TRBD2 matches 8 bases. The length of the CDR3 is 13 residues. Looked up from germline, CDR1 is LNHDA and CDR2 is SQIVND (reference sequence). V lost 7 bases and J lost 0; bases outside the gene matches: 0.

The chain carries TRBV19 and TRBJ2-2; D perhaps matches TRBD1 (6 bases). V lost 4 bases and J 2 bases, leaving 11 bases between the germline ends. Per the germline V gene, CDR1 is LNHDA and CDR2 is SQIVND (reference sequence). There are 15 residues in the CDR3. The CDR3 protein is CASSRDITNTGELFF. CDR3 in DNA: TGTGCCAGTAGTAGGGACATTACAAACACCGGGGAGCTGTTTTTT.

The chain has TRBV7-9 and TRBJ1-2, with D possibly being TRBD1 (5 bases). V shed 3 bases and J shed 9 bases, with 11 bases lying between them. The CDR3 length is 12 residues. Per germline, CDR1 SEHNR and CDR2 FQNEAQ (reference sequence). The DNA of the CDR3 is TGTGCCAGCAGCTTCCAGTCAGGGAGCTACACCTTC. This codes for CASSFQSGSYTF.

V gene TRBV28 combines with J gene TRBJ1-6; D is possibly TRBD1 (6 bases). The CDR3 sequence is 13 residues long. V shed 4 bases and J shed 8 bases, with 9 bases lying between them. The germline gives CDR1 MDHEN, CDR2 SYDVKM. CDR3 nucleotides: TGTGCCAGCAGTTCTCGACAGGATTCACCCCTCCACTTT. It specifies CASSSRQDSPLHF.

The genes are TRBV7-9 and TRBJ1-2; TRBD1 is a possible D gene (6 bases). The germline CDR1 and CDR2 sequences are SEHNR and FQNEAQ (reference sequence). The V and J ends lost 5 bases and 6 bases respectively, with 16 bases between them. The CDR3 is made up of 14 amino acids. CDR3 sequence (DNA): TGTGCCAGCAGCCAACGGAACAGGGCTGATGGCTACACCTTC. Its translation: CASSQRNRADGYTF. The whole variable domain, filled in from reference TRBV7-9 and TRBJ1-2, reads DTGVSQNPRHKITKRGQNVTFRCDPISEHNRLYWYRQTLGQGPEFLTYFQNEAQLEKSRLLSDRFSAERPKGSFSTLEIQRTEQGDSAMYLCASSQRNRADGYTFGSGTRLTVV.

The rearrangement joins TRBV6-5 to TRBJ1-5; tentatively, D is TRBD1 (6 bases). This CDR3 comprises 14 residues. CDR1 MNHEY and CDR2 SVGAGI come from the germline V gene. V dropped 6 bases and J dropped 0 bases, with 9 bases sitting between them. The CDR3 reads CASRQGYSNQPQHF. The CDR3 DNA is TGTGCCAGCAGACAGGGTTATAGCAATCAGCCCCAGCATTTT.

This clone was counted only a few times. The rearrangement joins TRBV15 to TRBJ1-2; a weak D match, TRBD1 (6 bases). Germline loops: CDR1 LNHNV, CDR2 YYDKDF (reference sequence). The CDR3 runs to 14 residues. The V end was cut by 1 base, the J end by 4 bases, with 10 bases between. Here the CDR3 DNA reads TGTGCCACCAGCAGAGGACAGACAGGCTATGGCTACACCTTC. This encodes CATSRGQTGYGYTF.

Written as DNA, the CDR3 is TGTGCCAGCAGCTTGATGGGCGCGGGGAGAGCGACACAGTATTTT. It encodes CASSLMGAGRATQYF. This chain joins TRBV5-4 and TRBJ2-3; possibly TRBD2 for D (6 bases). The CDR3 length is 15 residues. Trimming cost V 1 base and J 12 bases, with 21 bases left between them. The germline gives CDR1 SGHNT, CDR2 YYREEE (reference sequence). Looking up the rest from reference TRBV5-4 and TRBJ2-3 gives the full variable domain: ETGVTQSPTHLIKTRGQQVTLRCSSQSGHNTVSWYQQALGQGPQFIFQYYREEENGRGNFPPRFSGLQFPNYSSELNVNALELDDSALYLCASSLMGAGRATQYFGPGTRLTVL.

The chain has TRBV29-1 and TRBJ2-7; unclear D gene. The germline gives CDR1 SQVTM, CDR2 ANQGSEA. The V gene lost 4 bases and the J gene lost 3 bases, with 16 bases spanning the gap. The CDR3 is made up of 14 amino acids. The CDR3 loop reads CSVVLETNIYEQYF. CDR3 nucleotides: TGCAGCGTTGTGTTAGAGACAAACATCTACGAGCAGTACTTC.

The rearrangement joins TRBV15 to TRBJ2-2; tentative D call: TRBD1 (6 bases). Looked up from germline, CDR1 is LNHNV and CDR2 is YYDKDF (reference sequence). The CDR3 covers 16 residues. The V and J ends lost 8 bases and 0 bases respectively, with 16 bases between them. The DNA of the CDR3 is TGTGCCACCGGTGGGCAGGGGATCGCGAACACCGGGGAGCTGTTTTTT. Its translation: CATGGQGIANTGELFF.

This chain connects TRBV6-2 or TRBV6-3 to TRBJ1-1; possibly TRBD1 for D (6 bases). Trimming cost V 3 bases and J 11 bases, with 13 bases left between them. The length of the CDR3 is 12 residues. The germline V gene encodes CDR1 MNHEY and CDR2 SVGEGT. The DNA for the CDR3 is TGTGCCAGCAGTTATACGACAGGTCTTGCTTTCTTT. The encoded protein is CASSYTTGLAFF.

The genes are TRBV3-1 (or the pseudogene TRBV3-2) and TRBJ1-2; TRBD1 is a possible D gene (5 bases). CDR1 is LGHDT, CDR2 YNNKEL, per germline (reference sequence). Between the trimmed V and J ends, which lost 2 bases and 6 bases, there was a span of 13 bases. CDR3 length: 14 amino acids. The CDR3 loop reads CASSQLSGEDGYTF. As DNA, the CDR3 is TGTGCCAGCAGCCAACTGTCGGGGGAGGATGGCTACACCTTC.